This T cell receptor (beta chain) was identified during a study of early T cells in non-severe SARS-CoV-2 infection. At the level of the study: Bulk RNA isolated from unsorted whole blood underwent sequencing; chains were not paired.

This clonotype was recorded a few times. Its specificity is not known. Whole-study findings and limits: Matches to VDJdb favored anti-spike CD8 responses and missed private and CD4 specificities.

The TCR library protocol was used to attach unique molecular identifiers. These identifiers were attached to individual cDNA molecules. One entry per CDR3 protein, called by TCRdb with MiXCR from the 5' RACE reads. This table holds 32,000 or so distinct CDR3 sequences, around 5% found once. This CDR3 comprises 15 residues. Germline CDR1 reads KGHSH; CDR2 reads LQKENI. Trimming pared 3 bases from V and 0 bases from J, leaving 9 bases between. The gene calls are TRBV18 and TRBJ1-5; possibly TRBD1 for D (5 bases). The TCR was taken from an adult who was a healthcare worker with PCR-confirmed SARS-CoV-2 infection or an uninfected control (not recorded which). The sample was whole blood. The chain's CDR3 is CASSPGTDSNQPQHF. The CDR3 nucleotides are TGTGCCAGCTCACCCGGGACGGATAGCAATCAGCCCCAGCATTTT.